Listed here is a single T cell receptor beta chain. The data derive from a study of blood T cell repertoires in COVID-19. Study as a whole: Italy, Spain and the United States were the sources of the convalescent and acute COVID-19 samples. Sample material is recorded as cDNA or gDNA derived from T cells, B-cell-depleted T cells, or PBMCs.

CDR1 is KGHSY, CDR2 FQNENV, per germline. The CDR3 contains 14 residues. The J segment lost 2 bases and the V segment lost 5 bases, leaving 3 bases of the junction unmatched. As processed by the authors: The authors estimated nucleated cell counts from reference gene primer amplification. Method: immunoSEQ multiplex PCR; TCRdb's copy keeps in-frame clones and lacks some. That table is the source of V, J and clone size, and D and trimming were worked out from the DNA. The sample gives 170,000 or so clones, around 84% of which show up once; approximately 7% is in the top ten. This TCR was sampled from a man aged 45 to 65 with active or convalescent COVID-19. The sequencing sample was made of peripheral blood. This chain joins TRBV16 and TRBJ1-3, with 7 nucleotides matching TRBD1. The DNA for the CDR3 is TGTGCCAGCAGCTTCGACAGGGCTGGAAACACCATATATTTT. It translates to CASSFDRAGNTIYF. Drawing the rest from reference TRBV16 and TRBJ1-3, the complete variable domain is GEEVAQTPKHLVRGEGQKAKLYCAPIKGHSYVFWYQQVLKNEFKFLISFQNENVFDETGMPKERFSAKCLPNSPCSLEIQATKLEDSAVYFCASSFDRAGNTIYFGEGSWLTVV.